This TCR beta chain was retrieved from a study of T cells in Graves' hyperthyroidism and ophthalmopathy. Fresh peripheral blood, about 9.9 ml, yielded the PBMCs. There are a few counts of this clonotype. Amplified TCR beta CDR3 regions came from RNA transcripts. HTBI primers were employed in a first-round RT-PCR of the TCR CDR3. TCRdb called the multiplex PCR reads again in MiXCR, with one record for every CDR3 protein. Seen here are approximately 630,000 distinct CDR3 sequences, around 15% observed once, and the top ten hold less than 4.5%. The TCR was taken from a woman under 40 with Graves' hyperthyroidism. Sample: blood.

The CDR3 nucleotides are TGTGCCAGCTCACCGGACAGGGTTTGGCAGTTCTTC. Translated, it gives CASSPDRVWQFF. V usage is TRBV18 and J usage is TRBJ2-1; 8 nucleotides align to TRBD1. The germline CDR1 and CDR2 sequences are KGHSH and LQKENI. J was trimmed by 12 bases and V by 3 bases; bases with no gene match: 4. This CDR3 comprises 12 residues.